This T cell receptor (beta chain) derives from a study of blood T cell repertoires in COVID-19. Individuals drawn from about 26 US areas were about 18 to 89 years old. Participants' reported clinical history set cohort assignment. Donors in Cohort 3 counted as recovered after two negative PCRs, clearance, or symptom resolution. This CDR3 is 15 amino acids long. Germline V gene data show CDR1 as MDHEN and CDR2 as SYDVKM. Trimming at V came to 3 bases and at J to 10 bases, leaving 9 bases not matched to a gene. In the original analysis: Estimates of nucleated cell counts were drawn from the amplification of reference gene primers. Sequencing was performed with immunoSEQ multiplex PCR; in TCRdb, only in-frame clones are kept and a portion is missing. V and J calls and clone size are given by that table; D and trimming were obtained from the DNA. The sample contains some 270,000 clones, 70% to 90% of which appear only once.

This clone was seen a handful of times. The receptor's source is a woman in her twenties or thirties who had recovered from COVID-19. Sequences were obtained from PBMCs or T cells enriched from blood (not recorded which). The V call is TRBV28, the J call TRBJ1-6; 7 bases align to TRBD1. In nucleotides, the CDR3 is TGTGCCAGCAGTTTTGCCCAGGGGGTGTACTCACCCCTCCACTTT. Its translation: CASSFAQGVYSPLHF.